This T cell receptor (beta chain) appears in the sequencing data of a study of blood T cell repertoires in COVID-19. Study context: Whether acute or convalescent, the COVID-19 samples came from the United States, Italy and Spain.

CDR1 and CDR2 (germline): KGHSH, LQKENI. The ends were cut back, 3 bases at V and 7 bases at J, with 12 bases in the middle. There are 13 residues in the CDR3. Authors' analysis steps: For nucleated cells, counts were estimated from reference gene primer amplification. Libraries were prepared by immunoSEQ multiplex PCR; TCRdb keeps only in-frame clonotypes and omits some of them. V and J calls and clone size come straight from that table; D and trimming were deduced from the DNA. This sample carries about 270,000 clones, 85% to 90% of them seen once, and the ten largest clones take over 2%. This TCR came from a woman aged 18-29 years who had recovered from COVID-19. This chain connects TRBV18 to TRBJ1-2; possibly TRBD1 for D (6 bases). Sequencing was performed on PBMCs or T cells enriched from blood (not recorded which). CDR3: CASSPGGRIGYTF. In DNA, the CDR3 is TGTGCCAGCTCACCGGGGGGGCGAATTGGCTACACCTTC.